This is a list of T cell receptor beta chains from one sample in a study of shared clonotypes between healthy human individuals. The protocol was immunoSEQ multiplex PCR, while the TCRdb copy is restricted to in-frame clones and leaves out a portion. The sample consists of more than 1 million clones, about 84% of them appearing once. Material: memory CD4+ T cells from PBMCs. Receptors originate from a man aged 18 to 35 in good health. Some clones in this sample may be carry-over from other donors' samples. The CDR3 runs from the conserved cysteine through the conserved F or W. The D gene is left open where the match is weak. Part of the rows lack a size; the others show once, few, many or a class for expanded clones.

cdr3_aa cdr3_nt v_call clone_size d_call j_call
CASSLGPSTGPNQPQHF TGCGCCAGCAGCTTGGGCCCCTCCACAGGCCCGAATCAGCCCCAGCATTTT TRBV5-1 . . TRBJ1-5
CAISGTGADGYTF TGTGCCATCAGTGGAACAGGGGCGGATGGCTACACCTTC TRBV10-3 few TRBD1 TRBJ1-2
CASSLSFGGQGNIQYF TGTGCCAGCAGCTTATCATTCGGGGGGCAGGGAAACATTCAGTACTTC TRBV11-2 . . TRBJ2-4
CASSYSGRGTDTQYF TGTGCCAGCAGCTATAGCGGGAGGGGGACAGATACGCAGTATTTT TRBV5-6 . TRBD2 TRBJ2-3
CASSSARAQAIYGYTF TGTGCCAGCAGCTCAGCTAGGGCGCAGGCCATCTATGGCTACACCTTC TRBV9 few . TRBJ1-2
CASSFETSGSRQFF TGCGCCAGCAGCTTTGAGACTAGCGGTAGCCGGCAGTTCTTC TRBV5-1 once TRBD2 TRBJ2-1
CASSLDRAGGKLFF TGTGCCAGCAGCCTGGACAGGGCTGGGGGAAAACTGTTTTTT TRBV7-2 . TRBD1 TRBJ1-4
CASSQPGLNTGELFF TGTGCCAGCAGCCAACCGGGACTAAACACCGGGGAGCTGTTTTTT TRBV4-2 . TRBD2 TRBJ2-2
CASGLESTGIQHF TGTGCTAGTGGTTTGGAATCCACAGGTATCCAGCATTTT TRBV12-5 . . TRBJ1-5
CASSIVWDREYEQYF TGTGCCAGTAGTATAGTCTGGGACAGGGAATACGAGCAGTACTTC TRBV19 . TRBD1 TRBJ2-7
CASGGGQGLPNYGYTF TGTGCCAGTGGAGGGGGACAGGGGTTACCTAACTATGGCTACACCTTC TRBV28 . TRBD1 TRBJ1-2
CASSSRGYEQYF TGTGCCAGCAGTTCCCGAGGCTACGAGCAGTACTTC TRBV27 . . TRBJ2-7
CASSLGGATYGYTF TGTGCCAGCAGCTTAGGGGGCGCAACCTATGGCTACACCTTC TRBV7-2 . . TRBJ1-2
CASSYSRTGYEQYF TGTGCCAGCAGTTACTCTAGGACAGGCTACGAGCAGTACTTC TRBV6-6 . TRBD1 TRBJ2-7
CASSFNEGRGTEAFF TGTGCCAGCAGCTTTAACGAAGGGCGGGGCACTGAAGCTTTCTTT TRBV11-2 . . TRBJ1-1
CASSPRPGLAIYEQYF TGTGCCAGCAGCCCGAGACCGGGACTAGCGATCTACGAGCAGTACTTC TRBV7-8 few TRBD2 TRBJ2-7
CAITMSRDRSHGYTF TGTGCCATCACTATGTCTCGTGACAGGTCCCATGGCTACACCTTC TRBV10-3 . . TRBJ1-2
CASSFRQKVCTDTQYF TGTGCCAGCAGCTTCCGACAGAAAGTATGCACAGATACGCAGTATTTT TRBV9 . . TRBJ2-3
CASSLWPGQNYGYTF TGTGCCAGCAGTTTATGGCCGGGACAGAACTATGGCTACACCTTC TRBV28 . TRBD1 TRBJ1-2
CASSSGQGHQPQHF TGTGCCAGCAGCTCGGGACAGGGACATCAGCCCCAGCATTTT TRBV9 . TRBD1 TRBJ1-5
CASSLGTGGYEQYF TGCGCCAGCAGCTTGGGGACAGGGGGCTACGAGCAGTACTTC TRBV5-1 . TRBD1 TRBJ2-7
CASSLVRADTQYF TGTGCCAGCAGCTTGGTGAGGGCAGATACGCAGTATTTT TRBV5-6 . . TRBJ2-3
CASIRAGTNYGYTF TGTGCCAGCATCCGAGCGGGGACTAACTATGGCTACACCTTC TRBV7-9 few . TRBJ1-2
CAISWTSDYEQYF TGTGCCATCAGTTGGACTAGCGACTACGAGCAGTACTTC TRBV10-3 . TRBD2 TRBJ2-7
CASSYTSGYTDTQYF TGTGCCAGCAGTTACACATCAGGGTATACAGATACGCAGTATTTT TRBV6-6 . . TRBJ2-3
CASSDPRVGNQPQHF TGTGCCAGCAGTGACCCCAGGGTGGGCAATCAGCCCCAGCATTTT TRBV2 once . TRBJ1-5
CASSLPLMELFF TGTGCCAGCAGCCTCCCCCTTATGGAGCTGTTTTTT TRBV7-2 . . TRBJ2-2
CASIPSGRADNEQFF TGTGCCAGCATCCCTAGCGGGAGGGCCGACAATGAGCAGTTCTTC TRBV7-2 . TRBD2 TRBJ2-1
CASSLASGRPDTQYF TGTGCCAGCAGCTTAGCTAGCGGGAGACCAGATACGCAGTATTTT TRBV7-2 . TRBD2 TRBJ2-3
CASSFLGATGNTIYF TGTGCCAGCAGTTTTTTGGGGGCTACTGGAAACACCATATATTTT TRBV28 . . TRBJ1-3